The subject of this entry is one T cell receptor (beta chain). The data stem from a study of cytomegalovirus exposure and HLA in healthy donors. Study overall: Under 85% of some 390 genotyped donors fell in the Caucasian-associated ancestry cluster.

PCR involved 60 Vbeta and 13 Jbeta primers. TCRdb's copy holds only in-frame clones and misses some; the assay was immunoSEQ multiplex PCR. The data hold 200,000 to 250,000 clones, with approximately 70% observed a single time. CDR1 SGHRS and CDR2 YFSETQ come from the germline V gene. The V and J ends lost 7 bases and 7 bases respectively, with 9 bases between them. The CDR3 spans 11 residues. Sequences were obtained from PBMCs. This TCR was sampled from a man aged 40-50 years in good health and CMV-seropositive. V is TRBV5-1 and J is TRBJ2-1; no clear D. The DNA of the CDR3 is TGCGCCAGCGGCCCTTGGAATGAGCAGTTCTTC. It codes for CASGPWNEQFF.